The present TCR beta chain was sequenced within a study of shared clonotypes between healthy human individuals. CDR1 and CDR2 from the germline V gene are SGHRS and YFSETQ. The V end lost 3 bases, the J end lost 4 bases, and 13 bases lay between the germline ends. The CDR3 runs 15 residues. Some clones are missing from TCRdb's copy, which holds only in-frame ones; the method was immunoSEQ multiplex PCR. Of approximately 2.1 million clones listed, approximately 93% are singletons. The specimen sequenced was naive CD4+ T cells from PBMCs. The subset was: CD45RA+ positively selected. The sequence was obtained from a man between 18 and 29 years old in good health. Some clones in this sample may be carry-over from other donors' samples. The chain has TRBV5-1 and TRBJ2-2; D assignment may be TRBD1 or TRBD2 (5 bases each). The DNA for the CDR3 is TGCGCCAGCAGCTGGCCCGGGACCGGCACCGGGGAGCTGTTTTTT. It yields the protein CASSWPGTGTGELFF.